A selection of T cell receptor beta chains follows, all from one sample in a study of cytomegalovirus exposure and HLA in healthy donors. TCRdb's copy holds only in-frame clones and misses some; the assay was immunoSEQ multiplex PCR. The sample lists 150,000 to 200,000 clones, over 65% occurring once. Input material: PBMCs. The receptors stem from a man aged 18 to 35 in good health and CMV-seropositive. CDR3s include the opening cysteine and the closing phenylalanine or tryptophan. A D gene is named only where the DNA matches it firmly. Size values are once, few and many counts, or a class for expanded clones, and some rows have none.

v_call	d_call	clone_size	j_call	cdr3_aa	cdr3_nt
TRBV9	TRBD2	-	TRBJ2-3	CASSVGLAGGPDTQYF	TGTGCCAGCAGCGTAGGGCTAGCGGGAGGGCCAGATACGCAGTATTTT
TRBV18	-	-	TRBJ1-1	CASSLAAGLNTEAFF	TGTGCCAGCTCCCTGGCGGCGGGATTGAACACTGAAGCTTTCTTT
TRBV7-8	TRBD1	-	TRBJ1-2	CASSSDRDYGYTF	TGTGCCAGCAGCTCAGACAGGGACTATGGCTACACCTTC
TRBV2	-	-	TRBJ1-1	CASRRYTNTEAFF	TGTGCCAGCAGGCGGTACACAAACACTGAAGCTTTCTTT
TRBV9	TRBD1	-	TRBJ2-1	CASSSRDRGGNEQFF	TGTGCCAGCAGCTCCCGAGACAGGGGAGGCAATGAGCAGTTCTTC
TRBV7-2	TRBD1	few	TRBJ2-7	CASSLFRDSYEQYF	TGTGCCAGCAGCTTATTCCGGGACAGCTACGAGCAGTACTTC
TRBV5-1	-	-	TRBJ2-7	CASRTNTGSRDEQYF	TGCGCCAGCAGGACAAACACAGGGTCTCGGGACGAGCAGTACTTC
TRBV27	-	few	TRBJ2-7	CASRRDGPLGEQYF	TGTGCCAGCAGGCGGGACGGCCCACTGGGCGAGCAGTACTTC
TRBV28	-	-	TRBJ2-5	CASIQGTGETQYF	TGTGCCAGCATCCAGGGGACGGGGGAGACCCAGTACTTC
TRBV10-3	-	-	TRBJ2-3	CAIRGLFTDTQYF	TGTGCCATCCGGGGACTTTTCACAGATACGCAGTATTTT